What follows are 13 T cell receptor beta chains derived from one specimen sequenced in a study of cytomegalovirus exposure and HLA in healthy donors. PCR involved 60 Vbeta and 13 Jbeta primers. The assay was immunoSEQ multiplex PCR, and TCRdb's table has in-frame clones only and misses some. Its clone listing holds under 120,000 clones. The sample consisted of PBMCs. Every receptor here comes from a man aged 45 to 65 in good health and CMV-seronegative.

The chain has TRBV7-6 and TRBJ1-4; the match to TRBD1 covers 10 bases. The CDR3 sequence is 15 residues long. J gave up 6 bases and V 4 bases, and 5 bases lay outside the gene matches. From germline, CDR1 is SGHVS and CDR2 FNYEAQ. DNA of the CDR3: TGTGCCAGCAGCTCGGTTGGGACAGGGGATGAAAAACTGTTTTTT. Translation: CASSSVGTGDEKLFF.

The chain carries TRBV5-5 and TRBJ1-1; D is unresolved. This CDR3 has 14 residues. Germline-derived CDR1 and CDR2 are SGHKS and YYEKEE (reference sequence). Trimming removed 4 bases from V and 0 bases from J, with 10 bases in between. CDR3 nucleotides: TGTGCCAGCAGCCCCGAGAGGGTGAACACTGAAGCTTTCTTT. Its protein is CASSPERVNTEAFF.

This chain links TRBV19 with TRBJ2-2; 12 positions agree with TRBD2. The CDR3 contains 15 residues. With V trimmed by 6 bases and J by 5 bases, 4 bases remained unmatched. Per germline, CDR1 LNHDA and CDR2 SQIVND (reference sequence). The CDR3 coding sequence is TGTGCCAGTAGCCCAGGACTAGCGGGAACCGGGGAGCTGTTTTTT. Its translation is CASSPGLAGTGELFF.

The gene calls are TRBV5-1 and TRBJ2-7; 8 bases agree with TRBD1. This CDR3 spans 14 amino acids. The V segment lost 1 base and the J segment 5 bases; nucleotides outside the gene matches: 5. Per germline, CDR1 SGHRS and CDR2 YFSETQ. This CDR3 is CASSLWTGKNEQYF. CDR3 coding DNA: TGCGCCAGCAGCTTGTGGACAGGGAAGAACGAGCAGTACTTC. The entire variable domain, with the rest obtained from reference TRBV5-1 and TRBJ2-7, is as follows: KAGVTQTPRYLIKTRGQQVTLSCSPISGHRSVSWYQQTPGQGLQFLFEYFSETQRNKGNFPGRFSGRQFSNSRSEMNVSTLELGDSALYLCASSLWTGKNEQYFGPGTRLTVT.

The gene calls are TRBV27 and TRBJ1-6; 8 bases line up with TRBD1. The trim removed 2 bases at V and 7 bases at J, leaving 7 bases unmatched. This CDR3 has 16 residues. Looked up from germline, CDR1 is MNHEY and CDR2 is SMNVEV (reference sequence). The CDR3 loop is CASSLTGQGRNSPLHF. The CDR3 DNA follows: TGTGCCAGCAGTTTAACCGGACAGGGTCGGAATTCACCCCTCCACTTT.

DNA of the CDR3: TGCGCCAGCAGCCAAGAAGAAGCCGACAATCAGCCCCAGCATTTT. Translated, it gives CASSQEEADNQPQHF. The V gene is TRBV4-1, the J gene TRBJ1-5; D remains ambiguous. The V gene lost 0 bases and the J gene lost 3 bases, with 9 bases spanning the gap. Looked up from germline, CDR1 is MGHRA and CDR2 is YSYEKL. The CDR3 covers 15 residues.

The V call is TRBV14, the J call TRBJ2-1, with D tentatively TRBD1 (6 bases). The germline V gene encodes CDR1 SGHDN and CDR2 FVKESK. The V end lost 4 bases, the J end lost 4 bases, and 11 bases lay between the germline ends. This CDR3 is built from 14 residues. In DNA form, the CDR3 reads TGTGCCAGCAGCCTATACACAGGGTACAATGAGCAGTTCTTC. Its protein product is CASSLYTGYNEQFF.

This chain joins TRBV25-1 and TRBJ1-1; unclear D gene. The CDR3 is made up of 13 amino acids. Between the trimmed V and J ends, which lost 3 bases and 3 bases, there was a span of 8 bases. CDR1 is MGHDK, CDR2 SYGVNS, per germline. The CDR3 nucleotides are TGTGCCAGCAGTGAGCGTTCCTACACTGAAGCTTTCTTT. Translation gives CASSERSYTEAFF. The full variable domain, with the rest looked up from reference TRBV25-1 and TRBJ1-1, is EADIYQTPRYLVIGTGKKITLECSQTMGHDKMYWYQQDPGMELHLIHYSYGVNSTEKGDLSSESTVSRIRTEHFPLTLESARPSHTSQYLCASSERSYTEAFFGQGTRLTVV.

The chain recombines TRBV30 with TRBJ2-5; TRBD1 agrees at 8 bases. The CDR3 has 12 amino acids. Germline V CDR1 and CDR2: GTSNPN, SVGIG (reference sequence). J gave up 7 bases and V 7 bases, and 8 bases lay outside the gene matches. CDR3: CASTPGTGTQYF. As DNA, the CDR3 is TGTGCCTCCACCCCCGGGACAGGGACCCAGTACTTC.

The chain carries TRBV5-1 and TRBJ2-6; 11 positions match TRBD1. In germline, CDR1 is SGHRS, CDR2 YFSETQ. There are 16 residues in the CDR3. The V segment lost 7 bases and the J segment 2 bases; nucleotides outside the gene matches: 5. The CDR3 loop reads CASGQGASTGANVLTF. The CDR3 DNA reads TGCGCCAGCGGACAGGGGGCATCAACTGGGGCCAACGTCCTGACTTTC.

The genes are TRBV5-1 and TRBJ1-1; a weak D match, TRBD1 (5 bases). Trimming shortened V by 3 bases and J by 5 bases, and 20 bases separated the two germline ends. This CDR3 is built from 16 residues. Germline V CDR1 and CDR2: SGHRS, YFSETQ. The CDR3 region has the DNA TGCGCCAGCAGCTCCGAACGTGCAGGGCCGGGTACTGAAGCTTTCTTT. This gives the protein CASSSERAGPGTEAFF. Supplemented by reference TRBV5-1 and TRBJ1-1, the full variable domain reads KAGVTQTPRYLIKTRGQQVTLSCSPISGHRSVSWYQQTPGQGLQFLFEYFSETQRNKGNFPGRFSGRQFSNSRSEMNVSTLELGDSALYLCASSSERAGPGTEAFFGQGTRLTVV.

The chain couples TRBV13 to TRBJ2-7, with TRBD2 matching over 14 bases. Germline assignment: CDR1 PRHDT and CDR2 FYEKMQ (reference sequence). The V and J ends lost 2 bases and 0 bases, in that order; junction bases with no gene match: 9. The CDR3 length is 19 residues. The CDR3 bases are TGTGCCAGCAGCTTATCCGGGACTAGCGGGAGTTGGCACTCCTACGAGCAGTACTTC. This gives the protein CASSLSGTSGSWHSYEQYF.

The chain combines TRBV11-3 with TRBJ1-3; 9 positions agree with TRBD1. The CDR3 runs to 16 residues. J lost 0 bases, V lost 4 bases, and 4 bases had no gene match. Per germline, CDR1 SGHNT and CDR2 YENEEA. CDR3 coding DNA: TGTGCCAGCAGCTACAGGGGGCTCCTCTCTGGAAACACCATATATTTT. Translated: CASSYRGLLSGNTIYF.